The 10 T cell receptor beta chains given below trace back to one sample, sequenced in a study of shared clonotypes between healthy human individuals. This table comes from immunoSEQ multiplex PCR, and its TCRdb copy is limited to in-frame clones, with some not included. The sample has about 490,000 clones; about three quarters are singletons. The source material was PBMCs. The receptors were sampled from a woman aged 40-49 years in good health. Some clones in this sample may be carry-over from other donors' samples.

The V call is TRBV18, the J call TRBJ1-1; 8 bases line up with TRBD1. From germline, CDR1 is KGHSH and CDR2 LQKENI. The trim removed 4 bases at V and 3 bases at J, leaving 10 bases unmatched. CDR3 length equals 16 residues. The DNA for the CDR3 is TGTGCCAGCTCACGAGGACAGGGCGATACTTACACTGAAGCTTTCTTT. Translation: CASSRGQGDTYTEAFF.

This clone turned up a few times. One base separates it from a far larger clone, so it is likely a read error. Other nucleotide sequences from this sample produce the same CDR3. The chain uses TRBV7-2 and TRBJ1-5, with TRBD1 identical over 7 bases. The CDR3 consists of 15 residues. Germline CDR1 is SGHTA and CDR2 is FQGNSA. The DNA of the CDR3 is TGTGCCAGCAGCCTCGCAGGGGGACCCAATCAACCCCAGCATTTT. Its translation is CASSLAGGPNQPQHF.

The rearrangement joins TRBV2 to TRBJ2-4; 12 nucleotides line up with TRBD2. Losses at the gene ends were 0 bases for V and 1 base for J; bases not matched to a gene: 7. Germline V gene data show CDR1 as SNHLY and CDR2 as FYNNEI. This CDR3 has 19 residues. The DNA for the CDR3 is TGTGCCAGCAGTGAAGCAAGACTAGCGGGAGATTGGGCCAAAAACATTCAGTACTTC. Translating it yields CASSEARLAGDWAKNIQYF.

This clone was observed once. V usage is TRBV5-1 and J usage is TRBJ2-3; tentatively, D is TRBD2 (6 bases). Trimming cost V 7 bases and J 2 bases, with 14 bases left between them. The CDR3 runs 14 residues. CDR1 and CDR2 from the germline V gene are SGHRS and YFSETQ. The CDR3, as DNA: TGCGCCAGCGCTGGCGGGGAAAACACAGATACGCAGTATTTT. It is translated as CASAGGENTDTQYF.

The chain couples TRBV5-5 to TRBJ1-5; D is ambiguous. The CDR3 runs 13 residues. The ends were cut back, 0 bases at V and 7 bases at J, with 8 bases in the middle. Germline V gene data show CDR1 as SGHKS and CDR2 as YYEKEE (reference sequence). The CDR3 sequence: CASSLDLYQPQHF. CDR3 coding DNA: TGTGCCAGCAGCTTGGACCTGTACCAGCCCCAGCATTTT.

The J gene is TRBJ1-2, the V gene TRBV28, with D perhaps matching TRBD1 (6 bases). Germline V gene data show CDR1 as MDHEN and CDR2 as SYDVKM. V was clipped by 3 bases and J by 4 bases, with 15 bases between them. CDR3 length: 15 amino acids. In DNA, the CDR3 is TGTGCCAGCAGTTTGGCTACAGGGTTGACCTATGGCTACACCTTC. This sequence encodes CASSLATGLTYGYTF.

The V and J genes are TRBV25-1 and TRBJ2-7; 7 bases align to TRBD2. With 6 bases clipped from V and 5 bases from J, the junction kept 16 bases outside the gene matches. The germline V gene encodes CDR1 MGHDK and CDR2 SYGVNS. This CDR3 is built from 16 residues. CDR3 bases: TGTGCCAGCAGCGGCCTAGGCAGCGGGAACTTCAACGAGCAGTACTTC. Its protein is CASSGLGSGNFNEQYF.

The chain links TRBV5-5 to TRBJ2-7; 7 bases align to TRBD2. Trimming removed 0 bases from V and 0 bases from J; junction bases left unmatched: 6. The CDR3 spans 16 residues. Germline-derived CDR1 and CDR2 are SGHKS and YYEKEE (reference sequence). CDR3 bases: TGTGCCAGCAGCTTGGCCGGACTAGGGACCTCCTACGAGCAGTACTTC. It codes for CASSLAGLGTSYEQYF.

With regard to this clone: This same CDR3 is encoded by further DNA sequences in the sample. The genes are TRBV30 and TRBJ2-2, with 7 bases aligning to TRBD1. Trimming cost V 5 bases and J 0 bases; bases outside gene matches: 18. CDR1 and CDR2 from the germline V gene are GTSNPN and SVGIG (reference sequence). This CDR3 has 19 residues. The CDR3 nucleotides read TGTGCCTGGTCGAGCGATTTTACCTGGGGACAGACGAACACCGGGGAGCTGTTTTTT. Translation gives CAWSSDFTWGQTNTGELFF.

As to this clone: Additional DNA sequences in this sample encode the identical CDR3. This chain joins TRBV2 and TRBJ2-1; 11 bases fit TRBD2. Per the germline V gene, CDR1 is SNHLY and CDR2 is FYNNEI. CDR3 length: 15 residues. The J segment lost 10 bases and the V segment lost 2 bases, leaving 7 bases of the junction unmatched. The chain's CDR3 is CASSETGLAGGEQFF. The CDR3 DNA follows: TGTGCCAGCAGTGAAACAGGCCTAGCGGGAGGAGAGCAGTTCTTC.